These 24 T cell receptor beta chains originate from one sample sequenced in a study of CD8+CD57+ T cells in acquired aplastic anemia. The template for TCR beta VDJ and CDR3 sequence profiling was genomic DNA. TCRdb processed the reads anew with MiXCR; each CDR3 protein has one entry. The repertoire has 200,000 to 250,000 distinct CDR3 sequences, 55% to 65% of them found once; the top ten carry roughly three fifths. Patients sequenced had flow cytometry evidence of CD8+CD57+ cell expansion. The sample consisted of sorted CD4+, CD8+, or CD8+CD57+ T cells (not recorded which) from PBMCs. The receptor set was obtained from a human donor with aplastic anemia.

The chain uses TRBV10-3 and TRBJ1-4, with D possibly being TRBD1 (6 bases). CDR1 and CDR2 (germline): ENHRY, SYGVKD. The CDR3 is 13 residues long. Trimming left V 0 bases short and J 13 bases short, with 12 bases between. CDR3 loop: CAISESREGGLFF. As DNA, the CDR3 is TGTGCCATCAGTGAGTCGCGTGAGGGGGGACTGTTTTTT.

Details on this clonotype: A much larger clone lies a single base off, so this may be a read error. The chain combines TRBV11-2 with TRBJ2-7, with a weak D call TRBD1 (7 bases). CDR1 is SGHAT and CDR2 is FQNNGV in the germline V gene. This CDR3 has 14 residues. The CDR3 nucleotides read TGTGCCGGCAGCTTAGGAGGGGACAGTTACGAGCAGTACTTC. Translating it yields CAGSLGGDSYEQYF.

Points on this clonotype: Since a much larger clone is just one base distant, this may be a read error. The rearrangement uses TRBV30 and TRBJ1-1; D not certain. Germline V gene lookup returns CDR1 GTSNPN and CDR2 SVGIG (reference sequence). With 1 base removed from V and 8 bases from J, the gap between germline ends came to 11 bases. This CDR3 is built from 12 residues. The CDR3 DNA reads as TGTGCCTGGAGTGAAGGCAGCTGGGAAGCTTTCTTT. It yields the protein CAWSEGSWEAFF.

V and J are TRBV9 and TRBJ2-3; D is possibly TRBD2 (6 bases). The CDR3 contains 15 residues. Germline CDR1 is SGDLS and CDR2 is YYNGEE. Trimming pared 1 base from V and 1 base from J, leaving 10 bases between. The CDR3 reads CASSVRGIGTDTQYF. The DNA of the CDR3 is TGTGCCAGCAGCGTACGGGGGATCGGCACAGATACGCAGTATTTT. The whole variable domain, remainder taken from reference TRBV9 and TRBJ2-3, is DSGVTQTPKHLITATGQRVTLRCSPRSGDLSVYWYQQSLDQGLQFLIQYYNGEERAKGNILERFSAQQFPDLHSELNLSSLELGDSALYFCASSVRGIGTDTQYFGPGTRLTVL.

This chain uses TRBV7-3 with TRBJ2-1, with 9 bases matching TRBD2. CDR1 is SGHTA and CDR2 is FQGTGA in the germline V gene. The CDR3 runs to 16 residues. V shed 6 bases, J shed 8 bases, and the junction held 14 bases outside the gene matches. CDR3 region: CASSEYIRGGVDEQFF. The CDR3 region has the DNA TGTGCCAGCAGTGAATATATCCGCGGGGGGGTTGATGAGCAGTTCTTC.

The CDR3 DNA reads as TGTGCCACCACCGATGCGGGAGGGCCTACAGATACGCAGTATTTT. Amino acids: CATTDAGGPTDTQYF. The gene calls are TRBV7-9 and TRBJ2-3; 9 bases agree with TRBD2. V gave up 10 bases and J gave up 3 bases; unmatched junction bases: 11. This CDR3 contains 15 residues. The germline V gene has CDR1 SEHNR and CDR2 FQNEAQ (reference sequence).

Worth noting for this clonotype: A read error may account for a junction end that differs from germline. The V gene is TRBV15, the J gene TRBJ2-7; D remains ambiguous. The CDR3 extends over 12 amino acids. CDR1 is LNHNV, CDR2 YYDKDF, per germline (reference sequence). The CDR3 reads CAASTGYYEQYF. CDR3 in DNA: TGTGCCGCCAGCACTGGCTACTACGAGCAGTACTTC.

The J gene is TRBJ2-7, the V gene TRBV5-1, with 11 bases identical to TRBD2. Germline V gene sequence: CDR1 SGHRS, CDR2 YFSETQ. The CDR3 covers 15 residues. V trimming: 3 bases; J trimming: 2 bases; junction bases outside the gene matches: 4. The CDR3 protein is CASSSGTSGPYEQYF. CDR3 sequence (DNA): TGCGCCAGCAGCTCCGGGACTAGCGGCCCCTACGAGCAGTACTTC.

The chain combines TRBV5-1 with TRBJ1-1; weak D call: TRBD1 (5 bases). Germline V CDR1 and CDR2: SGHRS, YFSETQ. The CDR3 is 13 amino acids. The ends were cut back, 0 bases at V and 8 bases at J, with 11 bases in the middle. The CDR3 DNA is TGCGCCAGCAGCTTGGATGGGACGTTAGAAGCTTTCTTT. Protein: CASSLDGTLEAFF.

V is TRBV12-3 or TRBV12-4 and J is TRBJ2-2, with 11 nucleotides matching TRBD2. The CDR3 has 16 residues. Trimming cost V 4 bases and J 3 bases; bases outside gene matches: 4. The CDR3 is CASSSGTSGYTGELFF. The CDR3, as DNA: TGTGCCAGCAGTTCCGGGACTAGCGGTTACACCGGGGAGCTGTTTTTT.

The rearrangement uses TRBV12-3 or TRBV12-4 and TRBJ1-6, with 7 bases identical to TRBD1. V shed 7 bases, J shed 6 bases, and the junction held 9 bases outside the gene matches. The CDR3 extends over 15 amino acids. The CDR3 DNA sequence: TGTGCCAGCACCCCGAGACAGGGAACTAATTCACCCCTCCACTTT. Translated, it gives CASTPRQGTNSPLHF.

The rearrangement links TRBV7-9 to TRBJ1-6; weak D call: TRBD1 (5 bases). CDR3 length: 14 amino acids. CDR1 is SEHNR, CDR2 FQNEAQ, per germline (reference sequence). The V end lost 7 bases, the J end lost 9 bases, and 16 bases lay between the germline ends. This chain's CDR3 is CASIIMGPGSPLHF. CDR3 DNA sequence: TGTGCCAGCATCATAATGGGGCCAGGTTCACCCCTCCACTTT.

CDR3 in DNA: TGTGCCAGCAGCCCCGAGGGGAGGGGCGAGCAGTACTTC. Its translation: CASSPEGRGEQYF. J is TRBJ2-7 and V is TRBV11-3, with 7 bases fitting TRBD2. This CDR3 has 13 amino acids. The junction had 7 bases not matched to a gene; V was cut back by 5 bases and J by 6 bases. Looked up from germline, CDR1 is SGHNT and CDR2 is YENEEA.

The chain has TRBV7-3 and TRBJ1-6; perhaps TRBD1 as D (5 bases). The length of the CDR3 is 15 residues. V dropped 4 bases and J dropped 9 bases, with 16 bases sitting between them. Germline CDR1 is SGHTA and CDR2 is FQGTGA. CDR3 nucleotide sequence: TGTGCCAGCAGCTCGTTTGGGGGGGTTGGTTCACCCCTCCACTTT. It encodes CASSSFGGVGSPLHF.

The CDR3 DNA reads as TGCAGCGTGGACATTTCCGGGACAGGGGTAGAGCCCCAGCATTTT. Its protein is CSVDISGTGVEPQHF. V gene TRBV29-1 combines with J gene TRBJ1-5; 10 bases agree with TRBD1. This CDR3 comprises 15 residues. Unmatched junction bases numbered 13, after V lost 6 bases and J lost 8 bases. Germline V gives CDR1 SQVTM, CDR2 ANQGSEA.

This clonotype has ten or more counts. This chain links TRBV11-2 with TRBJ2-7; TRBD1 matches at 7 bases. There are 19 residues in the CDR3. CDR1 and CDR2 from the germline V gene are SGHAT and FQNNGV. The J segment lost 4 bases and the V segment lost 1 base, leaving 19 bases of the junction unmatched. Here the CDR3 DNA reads TGTGCCAGCAGCTTAGGTGTTGGTCTCGAGACAGGGAAGCCGTACGAGCAGTACTTC. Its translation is CASSLGVGLETGKPYEQYF.

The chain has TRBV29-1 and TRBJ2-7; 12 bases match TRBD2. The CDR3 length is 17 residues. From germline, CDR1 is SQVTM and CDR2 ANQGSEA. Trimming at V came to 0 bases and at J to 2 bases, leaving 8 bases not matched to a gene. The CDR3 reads CSVEDPGRTSGTYEQYF. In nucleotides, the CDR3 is TGCAGCGTTGAAGATCCCGGTAGGACTAGCGGGACCTACGAGCAGTACTTC.

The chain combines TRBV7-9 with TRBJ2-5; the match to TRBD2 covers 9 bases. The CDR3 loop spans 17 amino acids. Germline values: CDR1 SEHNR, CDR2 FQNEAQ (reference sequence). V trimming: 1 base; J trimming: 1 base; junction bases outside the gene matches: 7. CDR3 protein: CASSLGVLAGTQETQYF. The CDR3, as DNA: TGTGCCAGCAGCTTAGGGGTGCTAGCGGGAACCCAAGAGACCCAGTACTTC.

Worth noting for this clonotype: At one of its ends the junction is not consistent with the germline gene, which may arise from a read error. In DNA form, the CDR3 reads TGTGCCGGCAGCGAAACCGGGCAAAATTCACCCCTCCACTTT. This encodes CAGSETGQNSPLHF. The chain employs TRBV2 and TRBJ1-6; D unresolved. CDR1 and CDR2 from the germline V gene are SNHLY and FYNNEI. The CDR3 consists of 14 residues.

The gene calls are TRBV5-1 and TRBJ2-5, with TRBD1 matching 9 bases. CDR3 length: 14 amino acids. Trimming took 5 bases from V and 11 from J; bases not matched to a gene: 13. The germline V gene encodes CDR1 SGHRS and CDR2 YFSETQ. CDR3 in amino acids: CASRPGQGADTQYF. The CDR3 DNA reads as TGCGCCAGCAGACCGGGACAGGGCGCAGATACGCAGTACTTC.

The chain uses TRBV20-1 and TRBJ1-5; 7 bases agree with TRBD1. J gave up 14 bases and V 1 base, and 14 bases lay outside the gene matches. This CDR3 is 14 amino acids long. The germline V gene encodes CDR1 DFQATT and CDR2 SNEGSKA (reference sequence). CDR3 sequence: CSARARGGISYEHF. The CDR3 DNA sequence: TGCAGTGCTAGAGCCAGGGGGGGCATTTCCTACGAGCATTTT.

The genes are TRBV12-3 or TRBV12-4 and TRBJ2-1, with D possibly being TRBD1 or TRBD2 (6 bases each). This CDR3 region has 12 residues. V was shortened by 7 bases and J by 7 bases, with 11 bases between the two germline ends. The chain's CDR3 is CASNTGRNEQFF. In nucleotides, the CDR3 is TGTGCCAGCAATACAGGGAGGAATGAGCAGTTCTTC.

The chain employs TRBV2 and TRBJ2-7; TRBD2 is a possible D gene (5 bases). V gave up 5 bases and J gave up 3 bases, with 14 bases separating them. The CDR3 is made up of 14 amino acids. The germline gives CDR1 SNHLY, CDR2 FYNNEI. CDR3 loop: CASSRASRRYEQYF. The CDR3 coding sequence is TGTGCCAGCAGTAGGGCTAGCCGACGCTACGAGCAGTACTTC.

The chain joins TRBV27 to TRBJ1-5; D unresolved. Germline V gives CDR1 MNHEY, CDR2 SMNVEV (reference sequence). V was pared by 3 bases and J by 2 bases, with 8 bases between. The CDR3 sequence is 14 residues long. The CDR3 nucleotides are TGTGCCAGCAGTTTCGGGCGTCGCAATCAGCCCCAGCATTTT. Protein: CASSFGRRNQPQHF.